These 18 T cell receptor beta chains came from one sample sequenced in a study of blood T cell repertoires in COVID-19 (TCRdb year 2020). Receptor amplification or capture employed the immunoSEQ multiplex PCR assay. What TCRdb holds here is the immuneACCESS table cut down to in-frame rearrangements. Part of the clones is not present; checked against another copy, under half of the missing clones reflect an unresolved V gene, and the others are unexplained. The sample table contains fewer than 150,000 clones; only one count was recorded for 85% to 90% of them. The top ten hold around 4.7% of the sample. Input material: peripheral blood. The receptors shown here come from a human donor in a cohort sampled during active COVID-19.

CDR3 bases: TGTGCCAGCAGCAGGACAGGGGTCGCAGATACGCAGTATTTT. Translated, it gives CASSRTGVADTQYF. J is TRBJ2-3 and V is TRBV5-6; TRBD1 agrees at 9 bases. Germline assignment: CDR1 SGHDT and CDR2 YYEEEE. This CDR3 region has 14 residues. The V segment lost 4 bases and the J segment 4 bases; nucleotides outside the gene matches: 4.

V gene TRBV7-2 combines with J gene TRBJ2-3; TRBD2 matches 7 bases. V dropped 1 base and J dropped 5; count of bases not matched to a gene: 3. The CDR3 covers 14 residues. CDR1 is SGHTA and CDR2 is FQGNSA in the germline V gene. The CDR3 bases are TGTGCCAGCAGCTTAGACGGCGGGGGAGATACGCAGTATTTT. As protein: CASSLDGGGDTQYF.

V gene TRBV6-6 combines with J gene TRBJ2-7, with 7 bases matching TRBD2. V shed 2 bases and J 6 bases; nucleotides not matched to a gene: 1. The CDR3 is 12 residues long. Germline V gene lookup returns CDR1 MNHNY and CDR2 SVGAGI (reference sequence). The CDR3 here is CASSYGGGEQYV. CDR3 in DNA: TGTGCCAGCAGTTACGGGGGGGGCGAGCAGTACGTC.

The rearrangement joins TRBV19 to TRBJ1-4; 7 bases align to TRBD1. The CDR3 length is 14 residues. V shed 7 bases, J shed 0 bases, and the junction held 2 bases outside the gene matches. Germline lookup yields CDR1 LNHDA and CDR2 SQIVND (reference sequence). The chain's CDR3 is CASMGTATNEKLFF. The CDR3, as DNA: TGTGCCAGTATGGGGACAGCAACTAATGAAAAACTGTTTTTT.

This clone came up once. This chain joins TRBV19 and TRBJ1-4, with D hard to call. V gave up 6 bases and J gave up 0 bases, with 8 bases separating them. Looked up from germline, CDR1 is LNHDA and CDR2 is SQIVND (reference sequence). The CDR3 has 14 residues. The CDR3 is CASSDQATNEKLFF. In nucleotides, the CDR3 is TGTGCCAGTAGCGACCAGGCAACTAATGAAAAACTGTTTTTT.

This clone was seen more than once but under ten times. V is TRBV9 and J is TRBJ2-5; TRBD1 aligns across 9 bases. Germline CDR1 SGDLS, CDR2 YYNGEE. The CDR3 sequence is 16 residues long. V shed 2 bases and J 5 bases; nucleotides not matched to a gene: 10. This CDR3 reads CASSVADRGLSETQYF. The CDR3 coding sequence is TGTGCCAGCAGCGTGGCGGACAGGGGCCTTTCGGAGACCCAGTACTTC.

The rearrangement links TRBV6-6 to TRBJ2-4; D is undetermined. CDR3 size: 15 residues. The germline V and J ends were trimmed by 6 bases and 4 bases, with 16 bases remaining between them. Germline V gene data show CDR1 as MNHNY and CDR2 as SVGAGI (reference sequence). CDR3 in DNA: TGTGCCAGCAGCTCCAAAAGTGAAACTAAAAACATTCAGTACTTC. As protein: CASSSKSETKNIQYF.

The rearrangement joins TRBV7-8 to TRBJ2-7; 10 bases match TRBD2. In germline, CDR1 is SGHVS, CDR2 FQNEAQ. The CDR3 is made up of 17 amino acids. The trim removed 3 bases at V and 6 bases at J, leaving 14 bases unmatched. CDR3 nucleotide sequence: TGTGCCAGCAGCTTTGAGTTGGGTAGCGGGGGGCATGCCGAGCAGTACTTC. The encoded protein is CASSFELGSGGHAEQYF.

This clone was detected a few times. The chain has TRBV7-6 and TRBJ1-5; D gene unclear. V lost 1 base to trimming and J lost 3 bases, with 7 bases between them. This CDR3 region has 14 residues. The germline gives CDR1 SGHVS, CDR2 FNYEAQ. CDR3 sequence: CASSLGANNQPQHF. For the CDR3, the DNA is TGTGCCAGCAGCTTAGGGGCGAACAATCAGCCCCAGCATTTT.

V gene TRBV27 combines with J gene TRBJ1-1; 7 nucleotides match TRBD1. This CDR3 has 14 residues. Germline V gives CDR1 MNHEY, CDR2 SMNVEV (reference sequence). Trimming at V came to 4 bases and at J to 2 bases, leaving 4 bases not matched to a gene. CDR3 nucleotide sequence: TGTGCCAGCAGTTGGGCAGGGGGTAACACTGAAGCTTTCTTT. Encoded protein: CASSWAGGNTEAFF.

This sequence joins TRBV5-1 and TRBJ1-2; D remains unclear. V was pared by 2 bases and J by 0 bases, with 8 bases between. The CDR3 extends over 14 amino acids. CDR1 and CDR2 (germline): SGHRS, YFSETQ. CDR3 loop: CASSFEGANYGYTF. For the CDR3, the DNA is TGCGCCAGCAGCTTTGAGGGTGCTAACTATGGCTACACCTTC.

V gene TRBV5-6 combines with J gene TRBJ1-5; 7 nucleotides align to TRBD1. CDR3 size: 13 residues. Germline CDR1 and CDR2: SGHDT and YYEEEE. V shed 2 bases, J shed 6 bases, and the junction held 2 bases outside the gene matches. CDR3: CASSLQGTQPQHF. The CDR3 DNA is TGTGCCAGCAGCTTACAGGGGACTCAGCCCCAGCATTTT.

The chain employs TRBV6-5 and TRBJ1-1; no reliable D call. The CDR3 loop spans 12 amino acids. The germline V and J ends were trimmed by 5 bases and 7 bases, with 11 bases remaining between them. Germline V gene lookup returns CDR1 MNHEY and CDR2 SVGAGI. The DNA of the CDR3 is TGTGCCAGCAGTCGCACAGCGGGTGAAGCTTTCTTT. This encodes CASSRTAGEAFF.

The rearrangement links TRBV7-9 to TRBJ2-3, with 10 bases identical to TRBD2. Per the germline V gene, CDR1 is SEHNR and CDR2 is FQNEAQ (reference sequence). The CDR3 consists of 15 residues. Germline trimming cut 5 bases from V and 3 bases from J; bases unmatched to any gene: 5. DNA of the CDR3: TGTGCCAGCAGCCGGCTAGCGGGAGCAACAGATACGCAGTATTTT. Amino acids: CASSRLAGATDTQYF.

CDR3 protein: CASANSGMDYNEQFF. The CDR3 nucleotides read TGTGCCAGCGCCAATAGCGGGATGGACTACAATGAGCAGTTCTTC. This chain connects TRBV27 to TRBJ2-1, with TRBD2 identical over 8 bases. This CDR3 region has 15 residues. V shed 8 bases, J shed 3 bases, and the junction held 9 bases outside the gene matches. CDR1 and CDR2 from the germline V gene are MNHEY and SMNVEV (reference sequence).

This chain links TRBV2 with TRBJ1-2, with D perhaps TRBD1 (6 bases). Per the germline V gene, CDR1 is SNHLY and CDR2 is FYNNEI. The V end lost 5 bases, the J end lost 0 bases, and 10 bases lay between the germline ends. This CDR3 is built from 14 residues. Here the CDR3 DNA reads TGTGCCAGCAGTCCAGGGGAAGCTAACTATGGCTACACCTTC. Its translation: CASSPGEANYGYTF.

The chain combines TRBV2 with TRBJ1-4; a possible D gene is TRBD1 (6 bases). V lost 8 bases to trimming and J lost 6 bases, with 13 bases between them. Germline V gives CDR1 SNHLY, CDR2 FYNNEI. This CDR3 contains 13 residues. CDR3 coding DNA: TGTGCCAGCCTGAGGGGGAAGTATGAAAAACTGTTTTTT. It codes for CASLRGKYEKLFF.

The chain has TRBV9 and TRBJ2-3, with 8 bases identical to TRBD2. Germline CDR1 is SGDLS and CDR2 is YYNGEE. This CDR3 spans 15 amino acids. Trimming removed 0 bases from V and 9 bases from J; junction bases left unmatched: 9. The CDR3 reads CASSVGGGRKETQYF. In DNA, the CDR3 is TGTGCCAGCAGCGTAGGTGGCGGGAGGAAAGAGACGCAGTATTTT.